This record covers a single T cell receptor beta chain. This record belongs to a study of blood T cell repertoires in COVID-19. Across the study: Samples came from the United States, Italy and Spain, spanning acute and convalescent COVID-19. PBMCs, B-cell-depleted T cells, or T cells provided the cDNA or gDNA that made up the material.

Patients from Seattle were sampled longitudinally, starting during active infection. Original processing methods: Amplification of reference gene primers was used by the study to estimate nucleated cell counts. Some clones are missing from TCRdb's copy, which holds only in-frame ones; the method was immunoSEQ multiplex PCR. V, J and clone size are taken as reported in that table, and D and trimming were inferred from the DNA itself. The sample records about 130,000 clones, approximately 85% being singletons. Sequencing input: peripheral blood. This sequence originates from a woman older than 75 with COVID-19, enrolled during active disease.

CDR3: CASSIPSGTSTGELFF. Written as DNA, the CDR3 is TGTGCCAGTAGTATACCTAGCGGGACTTCCACCGGGGAGCTGTTTTTT. This chain uses TRBV19 with TRBJ2-2; 9 bases map to TRBD2. The CDR3 contains 16 residues. Germline lookup yields CDR1 LNHDA and CDR2 SQIVND (reference sequence). Germline trimming cut 2 bases from V and 4 bases from J; bases unmatched to any gene: 5.